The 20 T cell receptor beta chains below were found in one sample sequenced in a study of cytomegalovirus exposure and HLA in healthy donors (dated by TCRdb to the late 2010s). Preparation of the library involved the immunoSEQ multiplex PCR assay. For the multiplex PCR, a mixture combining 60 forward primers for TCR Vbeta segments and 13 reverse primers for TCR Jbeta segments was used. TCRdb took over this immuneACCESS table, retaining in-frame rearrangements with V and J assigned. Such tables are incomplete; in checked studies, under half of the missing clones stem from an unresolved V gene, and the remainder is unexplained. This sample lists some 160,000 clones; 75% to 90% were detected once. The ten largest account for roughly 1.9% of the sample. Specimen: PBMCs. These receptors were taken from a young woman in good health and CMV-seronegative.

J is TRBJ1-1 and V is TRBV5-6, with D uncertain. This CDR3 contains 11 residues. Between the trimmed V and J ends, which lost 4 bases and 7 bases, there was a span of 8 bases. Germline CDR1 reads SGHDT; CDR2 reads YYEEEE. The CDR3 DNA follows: TGTGCCAGCAGCCTACACAGTGAAGCTTTCTTT. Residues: CASSLHSEAFF.

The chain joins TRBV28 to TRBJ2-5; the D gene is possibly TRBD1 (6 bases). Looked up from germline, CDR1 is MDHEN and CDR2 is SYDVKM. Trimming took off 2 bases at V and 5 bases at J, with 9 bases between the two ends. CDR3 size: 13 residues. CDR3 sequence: CASSLQGTETQYF. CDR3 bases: TGTGCCAGCAGTTTACAGGGGACGGAGACCCAGTACTTC.

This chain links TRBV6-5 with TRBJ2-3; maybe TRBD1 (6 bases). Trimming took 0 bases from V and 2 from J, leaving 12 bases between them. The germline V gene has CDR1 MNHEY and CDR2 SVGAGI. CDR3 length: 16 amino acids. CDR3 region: CASSYSDSVDTDTQYF. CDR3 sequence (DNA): TGTGCCAGCAGTTACTCGGACAGCGTAGACACAGATACGCAGTATTTT.

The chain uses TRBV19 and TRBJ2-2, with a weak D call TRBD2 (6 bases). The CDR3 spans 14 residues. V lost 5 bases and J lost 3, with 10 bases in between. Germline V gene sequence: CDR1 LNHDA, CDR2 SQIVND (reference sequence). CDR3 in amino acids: CASSPIADTGELFF. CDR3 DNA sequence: TGTGCCAGTAGTCCAATAGCGGACACCGGGGAGCTGTTTTTT.

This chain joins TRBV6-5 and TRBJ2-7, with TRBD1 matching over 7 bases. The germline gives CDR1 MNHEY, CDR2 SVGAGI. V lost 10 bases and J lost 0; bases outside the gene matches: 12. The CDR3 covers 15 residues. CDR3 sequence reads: CATKPNRGYSYEQYF. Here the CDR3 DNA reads TGTGCCACCAAGCCCAACAGGGGTTACTCCTACGAGCAGTACTTC.

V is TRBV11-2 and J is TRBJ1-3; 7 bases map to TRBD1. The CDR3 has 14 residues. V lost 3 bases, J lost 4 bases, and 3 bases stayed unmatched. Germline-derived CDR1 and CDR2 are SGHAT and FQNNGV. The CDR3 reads CASSFGTDGNTIYF. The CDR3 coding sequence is TGTGCCAGCAGCTTTGGGACAGACGGAAACACCATATATTTT.

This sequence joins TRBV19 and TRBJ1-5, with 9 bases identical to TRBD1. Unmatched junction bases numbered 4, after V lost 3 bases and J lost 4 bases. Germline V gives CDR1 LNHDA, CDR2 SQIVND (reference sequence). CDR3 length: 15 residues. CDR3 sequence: CASSIKTGGNQPQHF. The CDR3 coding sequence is TGTGCCAGTAGTATTAAGACAGGGGGAAATCAGCCCCAGCATTTT.

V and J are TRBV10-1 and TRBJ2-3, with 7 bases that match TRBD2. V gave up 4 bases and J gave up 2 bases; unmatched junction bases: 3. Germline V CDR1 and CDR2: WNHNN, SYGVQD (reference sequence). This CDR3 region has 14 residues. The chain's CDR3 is CASSAGGATDTQYF. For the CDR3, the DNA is TGCGCCAGCAGTGCGGGAGGCGCCACAGATACGCAGTATTTT.

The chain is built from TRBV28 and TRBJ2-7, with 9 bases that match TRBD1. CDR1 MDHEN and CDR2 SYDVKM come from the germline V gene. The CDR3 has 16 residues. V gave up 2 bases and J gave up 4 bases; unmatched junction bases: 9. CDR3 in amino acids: CASSLILGQGKYEQYF. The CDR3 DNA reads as TGTGCCAGCAGTTTAATTTTGGGACAGGGAAAGTACGAGCAGTACTTC.

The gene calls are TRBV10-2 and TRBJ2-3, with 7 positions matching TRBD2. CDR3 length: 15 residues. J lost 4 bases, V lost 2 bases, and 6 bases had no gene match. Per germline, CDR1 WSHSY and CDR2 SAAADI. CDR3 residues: CASSELAAYSDTQYF. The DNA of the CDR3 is TGCGCCAGCAGTGAGCTAGCGGCGTACTCAGATACGCAGTATTTT.

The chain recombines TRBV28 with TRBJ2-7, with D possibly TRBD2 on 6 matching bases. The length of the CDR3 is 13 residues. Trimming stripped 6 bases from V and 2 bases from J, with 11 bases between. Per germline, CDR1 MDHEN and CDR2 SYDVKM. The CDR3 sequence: CASSRLGPYEQYF. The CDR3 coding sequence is TGTGCCAGCAGCCGACTAGGCCCCTACGAGCAGTACTTC.

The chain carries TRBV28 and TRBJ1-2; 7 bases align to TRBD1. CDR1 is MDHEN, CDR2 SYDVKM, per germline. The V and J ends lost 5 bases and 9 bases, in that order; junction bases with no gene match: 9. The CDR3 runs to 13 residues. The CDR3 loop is CASSIYRGRSYTF. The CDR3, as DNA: TGTGCCAGCAGTATATACAGGGGTAGGAGCTACACCTTC.

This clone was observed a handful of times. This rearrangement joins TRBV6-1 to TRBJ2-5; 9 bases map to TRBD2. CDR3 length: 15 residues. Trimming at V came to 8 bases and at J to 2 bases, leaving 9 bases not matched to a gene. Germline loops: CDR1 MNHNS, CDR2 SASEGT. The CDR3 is CASGAGSGGQETQYF. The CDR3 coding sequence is TGTGCCAGCGGGGCGGGTAGCGGGGGACAAGAGACCCAGTACTTC.

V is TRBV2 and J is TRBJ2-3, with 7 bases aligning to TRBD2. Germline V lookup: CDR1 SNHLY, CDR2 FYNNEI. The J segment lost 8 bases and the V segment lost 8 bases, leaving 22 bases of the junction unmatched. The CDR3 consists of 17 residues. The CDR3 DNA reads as TGTGCCAGCCCCCCCCCTCTTTATCGGGGAGGGCCGGGTACGCAGTATTTT. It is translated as CASPPPLYRGGPGTQYF.

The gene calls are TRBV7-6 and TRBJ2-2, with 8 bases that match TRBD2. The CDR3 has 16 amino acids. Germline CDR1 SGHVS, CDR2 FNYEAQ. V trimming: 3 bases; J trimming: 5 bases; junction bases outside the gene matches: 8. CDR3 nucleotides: TGTGCCAGCAGCTTTGTCTCGGGACTAGGGACCGGGGAGCTGTTTTTT. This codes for CASSFVSGLGTGELFF.

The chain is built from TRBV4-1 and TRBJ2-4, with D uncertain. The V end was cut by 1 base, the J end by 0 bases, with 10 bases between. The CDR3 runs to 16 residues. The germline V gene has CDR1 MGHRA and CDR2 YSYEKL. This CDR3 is CASSQVATGAKNIQYF. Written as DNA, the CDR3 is TGCGCCAGCAGCCAAGTTGCGACTGGAGCCAAAAACATTCAGTACTTC.

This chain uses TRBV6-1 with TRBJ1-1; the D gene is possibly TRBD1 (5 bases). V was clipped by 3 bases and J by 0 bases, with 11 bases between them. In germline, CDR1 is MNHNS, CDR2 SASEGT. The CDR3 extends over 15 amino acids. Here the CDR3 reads CASSDEAGMNTEAFF. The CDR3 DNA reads TGTGCCAGCAGTGATGAGGCAGGGATGAACACTGAAGCTTTCTTT.

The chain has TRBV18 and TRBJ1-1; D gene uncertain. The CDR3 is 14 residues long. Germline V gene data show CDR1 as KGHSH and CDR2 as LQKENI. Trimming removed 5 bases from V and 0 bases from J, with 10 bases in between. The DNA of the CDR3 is TGTGCCAGCTCAGTTGAGGCAATGAACACTGAAGCTTTCTTT. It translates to CASSVEAMNTEAFF.

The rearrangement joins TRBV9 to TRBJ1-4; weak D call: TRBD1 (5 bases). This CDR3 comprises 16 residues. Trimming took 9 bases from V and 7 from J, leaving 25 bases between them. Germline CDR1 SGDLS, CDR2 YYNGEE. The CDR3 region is CATSTEQARAVEKLFF. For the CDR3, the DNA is TGTGCCACCTCGACAGAACAGGCTAGGGCAGTTGAAAAACTGTTTTTT.

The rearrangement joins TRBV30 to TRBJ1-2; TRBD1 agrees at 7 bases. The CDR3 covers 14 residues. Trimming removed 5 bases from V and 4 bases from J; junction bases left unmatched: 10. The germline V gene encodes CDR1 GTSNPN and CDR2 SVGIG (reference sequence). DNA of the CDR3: TGTGCCTGGGATATTCACCGGGACAGCTATGGCTACACCTTC. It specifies CAWDIHRDSYGYTF.